In this sample, the clone carrying this TCR beta chain turned up a few times. Germline V CDR1 and CDR2: LNHDA, SQIVND (reference sequence). V dropped 4 bases and J dropped 1 base, with 9 bases sitting between them. The CDR3 covers 14 residues. PCR was run on genomic DNA. Amplification of the beta chain CDR3 used 30 forward and 13 reverse multiplex primers. TCRdb reanalysed the multiplex PCR reads using MiXCR and keeps one entry per CDR3 protein. Among a few hundred thousand distinct CDR3 sequences listed, 40% to 50% were seen once. This entry is derived from a study of type 1 and type 2 diabetes patients. Background on the study: Participants included type 1 and type 2 diabetes patients plus nondiabetic controls.

V and J are TRBV19 and TRBJ2-3; no definite D call. The sequenced sample was peripheral blood mononuclear cells (PBMCs). The receptor's source is a man aged 18 to 29 with type 2 diabetes. The CDR3, as DNA: TGTGCCAGTAGTAGCCGGACGCGCACAGATACGCAGTATTTT. Translated: CASSSRTRTDTQYF.